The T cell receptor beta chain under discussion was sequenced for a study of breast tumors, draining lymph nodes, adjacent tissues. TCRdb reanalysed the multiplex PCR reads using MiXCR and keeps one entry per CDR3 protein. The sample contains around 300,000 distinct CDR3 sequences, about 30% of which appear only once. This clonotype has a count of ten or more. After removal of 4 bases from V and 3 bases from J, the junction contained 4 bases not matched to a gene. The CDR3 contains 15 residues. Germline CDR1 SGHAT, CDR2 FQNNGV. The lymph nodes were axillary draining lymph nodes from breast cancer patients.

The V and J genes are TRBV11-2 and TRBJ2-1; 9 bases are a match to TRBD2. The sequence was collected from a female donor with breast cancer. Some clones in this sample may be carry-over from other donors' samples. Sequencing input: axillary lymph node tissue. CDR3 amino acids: CASSSGLASYNEQFF. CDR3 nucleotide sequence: TGTGCCAGCAGCTCGGGACTAGCCAGCTACAATGAGCAGTTCTTC.